This T cell receptor beta chain was recovered during a study of blood T cell repertoires in COVID-19. Overall study: Samples representing acute and convalescent COVID-19 were sourced from the United States, Italy and Spain. PBMCs, B-cell-depleted T cells, or T cells provided the cDNA or gDNA that made up the material.

This clone was picked up a small number of times. Under the authors' procedure: Nucleated cell counts were estimated from reference gene primer amplification. Profiling relied on immunoSEQ multiplex PCR, and the TCRdb table lists in-frame clones only, not all of them. The DNA was the basis for D and trimming; V, J and clone size are from that table. The profile shows about 150,000 clones, under 90% of them singletons. From germline, CDR1 is SGHRS and CDR2 YFSETQ. There are 13 residues in the CDR3. V lost 8 bases and J lost 0, with 11 bases in between. This chain links TRBV5-1 with TRBJ1-1, with no clear D. The clonotype comes from an older woman with active or convalescent COVID-19. The specimen was peripheral blood. This CDR3 is CASGENMNTEAFF. The DNA of the CDR3 is TGCGCCAGTGGGGAGAACATGAACACTGAAGCTTTCTTT.